This T cell receptor (beta chain) was recorded in a study of cytomegalovirus exposure and HLA in healthy donors. CDR1 and CDR2 from the germline V gene are SGDLS and YYNGEE. Trimming took 3 bases from V and 0 from J; bases not matched to a gene: 7. This CDR3 has 18 residues. The PCR made use of 60 Vbeta and 13 Jbeta primers. Data came from immunoSEQ multiplex PCR; TCRdb stores just in-frame clones and leaves some out. The sample shows roughly 230,000 clones, about 85% of them seen only once. The TCR was taken from a girl aged 2 to 9 in good health and CMV-seronegative. Source material: PBMCs. The chain has TRBV9 and TRBJ2-1, with 12 bases identical to TRBD2. The CDR3 region is CASSAGTSGWSSYNEQFF. The CDR3 DNA reads as TGTGCCAGCAGCGCCGGGACTAGCGGGTGGAGCTCCTACAATGAGCAGTTCTTC.